These 10 T cell receptor beta chains share one sample of origin, sequenced in a study of T cell repertoires in cytomegalovirus infection. These receptors' antigens are unknown. TCRdb re-derived calls from the reads in MiXCR, one entry per CDR3 protein. The profile covers approximately 340,000 distinct CDR3 sequences, with 25% to 30% appearing a single time and 20% taken by the ten largest. The sample consisted of cultured PBMCs, taken from culture after CMV antigen stimulation. The source is a human donor in good health (CMV status not recorded). Some clones in this sample may be carry-over from other donors' samples.

This clonotype was seen ten or more times. J is TRBJ2-5 and V is TRBV7-8; D possibly corresponds to TRBD1 (5 bases). This CDR3 contains 15 residues. Germline CDR1 is SGHVS and CDR2 is FQNEAQ. V was shortened by 1 base and J by 2 bases, with 11 bases between the two germline ends. The DNA for the CDR3 is TGTGCCAGCAGCTTAGGCAGGGTTAAGCAAGAGACCCAGTACTTC. It translates to CASSLGRVKQETQYF.

This chain connects TRBV12-3 or TRBV12-4 to TRBJ2-3; D may be TRBD1 (6 bases). Trimming removed 6 bases from V and 5 bases from J, with 18 bases in between. The CDR3 length is 15 residues. The CDR3 nucleotides read TGTGCCAGCAGACCCGAACAGGGAAATATAGATACGCAGTATTTT. It specifies CASRPEQGNIDTQYF.

This clonotype was seen a few times. V usage is TRBV28 and J usage is TRBJ2-7, with TRBD2 identical over 15 bases. CDR1 is MDHEN, CDR2 SYDVKM, per germline. The CDR3 consists of 19 residues. Losses at the gene ends were 6 bases for V and 6 bases for J; bases not matched to a gene: 18. The CDR3 here is CASSTIGGTSGRKLGEQYF. CDR3 bases: TGTGCCAGCAGCACTATTGGGGGGACTAGCGGGAGGAAGCTTGGCGAGCAGTACTTC.

V gene TRBV12-3 or TRBV12-4 combines with J gene TRBJ1-3, with TRBD1 matching 10 bases. This CDR3 region has 15 residues. V was pared by 6 bases and J by 4 bases, with 6 bases of the junction left unmatched. CDR3 nucleotide sequence: TGTGCCAGCAGCCCGGGACAGGGGTACGGAAACACCATATATTTT. The encoded protein is CASSPGQGYGNTIYF.

V usage is TRBV5-4 and J usage is TRBJ2-1; TRBD2 might be the D (6 bases). Per germline, CDR1 SGHNT and CDR2 YYREEE (reference sequence). The CDR3 has 15 residues. Trimming removed 4 bases at V and 0 bases at J, with 11 bases between. CDR3 protein: CASSRDSSSYNEQFF. As DNA, the CDR3 is TGTGCCAGCAGCAGGGACTCGAGCTCCTACAATGAGCAGTTCTTC.

The rearrangement links TRBV12-3 or TRBV12-4 to TRBJ1-6; D is uncertain. The CDR3 loop spans 13 amino acids. Trimming pared 7 bases from V and 4 bases from J, leaving 8 bases between. In nucleotides, the CDR3 is TGTGCCAGCACCGGGGAGTATAATTCACCCCTCCACTTT. Translated: CASTGEYNSPLHF.

This chain connects TRBV12-3 or TRBV12-4 to TRBJ1-4; the D gene is possibly TRBD1 (6 bases). The germline V and J ends were trimmed by 10 bases and 7 bases, with 13 bases remaining between them. This CDR3 contains 12 residues. CDR3 nucleotides: TGTGCCACCCGGGGGGGGCCTGAAAAACTGTTTTTT. Residues: CATRGGPEKLFF.

V gene TRBV29-1 combines with J gene TRBJ1-4, with a weak D call TRBD1 (5 bases). The V gene lost 4 bases and the J gene lost 11 bases, with 14 bases spanning the gap. The CDR3 length is 12 residues. CDR1 and CDR2 from the germline V gene are SQVTM and ANQGSEA. CDR3 in amino acids: CSVGDALNKLFF. The DNA of the CDR3 is TGCAGCGTTGGGGACGCACTGAATAAACTGTTTTTT.

The sample holds many counts of this clonotype. The chain combines TRBV11-2 with TRBJ2-1; weak D call: TRBD2 (7 bases). The CDR3 has 16 residues. The germline gives CDR1 SGHAT, CDR2 FQNNGV. V was clipped by 1 base and J by 3 bases, with 13 bases between them. CDR3 protein: CASSLVGRGDYNEQFF. Written as DNA, the CDR3 is TGTGCCAGCAGCTTAGTGGGGAGGGGGGACTACAATGAGCAGTTCTTC.

V gene TRBV11-2 combines with J gene TRBJ1-4; 7 bases are a match to TRBD1. Germline assignment: CDR1 SGHAT and CDR2 FQNNGV. V shed 5 bases and J 8 bases; nucleotides not matched to a gene: 11. The CDR3 has 15 amino acids. This chain's CDR3 is CASSPIAGGIEKLFF. The DNA for the CDR3 is TGTGCCAGCAGCCCCATAGCAGGGGGAATAGAAAAACTGTTTTTT.